The subject of this entry is one TCR beta chain. Sequencing was performed with immunoSEQ multiplex PCR; in TCRdb, only in-frame clones are kept and a portion is missing. The profile shows 110,000 or so clones, approximately 86% of them singletons. The sample belongs to a study of blood T cell repertoires in COVID-19. Unmatched junction bases numbered 8, after V lost 10 bases and J lost 0 bases. CDR1 and CDR2 from the germline V gene are MNHEY and SVGAGI. This CDR3 comprises 15 residues. The material sequenced was peripheral blood. The receptor was isolated from a human donor in a cohort sampled during active COVID-19. V usage is TRBV6-5 and J usage is TRBJ1-3, with 8 bases aligning to TRBD1. CDR3 nucleotide sequence: TGTGCCACCGTGGACAGGGCCTTCTCTGGAAACACCATATATTTT. It yields the protein CATVDRAFSGNTIYF.